Below, 17 T cell receptor beta chains from the same sample are listed, as sequenced in a study of cytomegalovirus exposure and HLA in healthy donors. It was with 60 Vbeta and 13 Jbeta primers that the PCR ran. TCRdb keeps only in-frame clones here, not all; method: immunoSEQ multiplex PCR. The table shows under 200,000 clones, with roughly 77% occurring only once. The source material was PBMCs. The receptors shown here come from a woman between 50 and 59 years old in good health and CMV-seropositive.

The CDR3 spells CSVDFLGTANYGYTF. CDR3 sequence (DNA): TGCAGCGTTGACTTCTTAGGGACAGCTAACTATGGCTACACCTTC. The V and J genes are TRBV29-1 and TRBJ1-2, with TRBD1 matching over 7 bases. Germline assignment: CDR1 SQVTM and CDR2 ANQGSEA. The junction had 7 bases not matched to a gene; V was cut back by 3 bases and J by 0 bases. The CDR3 totals 15 residues.

On this clone itself: This sample also contains other DNA sequences that code for the same CDR3. The chain links TRBV28 to TRBJ2-1; D possibly corresponds to TRBD2 (6 bases). The CDR3 covers 18 residues. Trimming cost V 3 bases and J 0 bases, with 18 bases left between them. Germline CDR1 MDHEN, CDR2 SYDVKM. CDR3 sequence (DNA): TGTGCCAGCAGTTTTTTAGCAGGAGGGCCTACCTCCTACAATGAGCAGTTCTTC. It yields the protein CASSFLAGGPTSYNEQFF.

V and J are TRBV11-2 and TRBJ2-7; tentative D call: TRBD1 (6 bases). The CDR3 extends over 17 amino acids. The V gene lost 3 bases and the J gene lost 0 bases, with 18 bases spanning the gap. The germline V gene has CDR1 SGHAT and CDR2 FQNNGV. CDR3 protein: CASSFRTSGDPSYEQYF. CDR3 DNA sequence: TGTGCCAGCAGCTTCCGTACCTCAGGGGACCCCTCCTACGAGCAGTACTTC. The full variable domain, rest sourced from reference TRBV11-2 and TRBJ2-7, is EAGVAQSPRYKIIEKRQSVAFWCNPISGHATLYWYQQILGQGPKLLIQFQNNGVVDDSQLPKDRFSAERLKGVDSTLKIQPAKLEDSAVYLCASSFRTSGDPSYEQYFGPGTRLTVT.

The chain is built from TRBV5-4 and TRBJ1-2, with TRBD1 matching 9 bases. The ends lost 0 bases at V and 2 bases at J; junction bases unmatched: 5. Germline values: CDR1 SGHNT, CDR2 YYREEE (reference sequence). CDR3 length: 16 amino acids. The CDR3 DNA sequence: TGTGCCAGCAGCTTGGACAGGGGGCTAAGCAACTATGGCTACACCTTC. It translates to CASSLDRGLSNYGYTF.

V gene TRBV7-8 combines with J gene TRBJ2-7, with D possibly TRBD2 on 9 matching bases. The CDR3 covers 21 residues. V lost 2 bases to trimming and J lost 6 bases, with 35 bases between them. Germline-derived CDR1 and CDR2 are SGHVS and FQNEAQ. Here the CDR3 DNA reads TGTGCCAGCAGCTTACGCGTGCGTACAGGGGGTCGGCGGGAGGGCCGGAGCGAGCAGTACTTC. It codes for CASSLRVRTGGRREGRSEQYF.

This clone was seen more than once but under ten times. Different DNA sequences within this sample yield the same CDR3. The CDR3 region has the DNA TGTGCCAGTAGTATAGCGGTCAATCAGCCCCAGCATTTT. This encodes CASSIAVNQPQHF. V usage is TRBV19 and J usage is TRBJ1-5; D gene uncertain. The germline CDR1 and CDR2 sequences are LNHDA and SQIVND (reference sequence). The CDR3 consists of 13 residues. Trimming cost V 1 base and J 3 bases, with 4 bases left between them.

V and J are TRBV28 and TRBJ2-7, with 8 bases lining up with TRBD2. This CDR3 spans 13 amino acids. Losses at the gene ends were 8 bases for V and 6 bases for J; bases not matched to a gene: 9. Germline V gene sequence: CDR1 MDHEN, CDR2 SYDVKM. The CDR3 is CASLVTGGAEQYF. CDR3 nucleotide sequence: TGTGCCAGCCTCGTGACGGGAGGGGCCGAGCAGTACTTC.

This clone was counted between two and nine times. The chain has TRBV29-1 and TRBJ1-2; 8 bases map to TRBD1. There are 14 residues in the CDR3. Germline values: CDR1 SQVTM, CDR2 ANQGSEA. V shed 1 base, J shed 4 bases, and the junction held 5 bases outside the gene matches. Here the CDR3 reads CSVEGRGRGYGYTF. The CDR3 DNA reads as TGCAGCGTTGAAGGCAGGGGGCGCGGCTATGGCTACACCTTC.

V gene TRBV28 combines with J gene TRBJ1-2, with TRBD1 as a possible D gene (5 bases). The CDR3 extends over 15 amino acids. From germline, CDR1 is MDHEN and CDR2 SYDVKM. With 8 bases removed from V and 4 bases from J, the gap between germline ends came to 20 bases. The CDR3 loop reads CASYDLARVSYGYTF. The CDR3 coding sequence is TGTGCCAGCTATGACTTGGCCAGGGTTAGCTATGGCTACACCTTC.

The chain carries TRBV14 and TRBJ1-3; the D is unclear. The CDR3 consists of 16 residues. V lost 1 base to trimming and J lost 3 bases, with 13 bases between them. Germline loops: CDR1 SGHDN, CDR2 FVKESK. The CDR3 sequence is CASSQVRGIRGNTIYF. For the CDR3, the DNA is TGTGCCAGCAGCCAAGTCCGGGGTATCCGTGGAAACACCATATATTTT. Full variable domain (missing parts from reference TRBV14 and TRBJ1-3): EAGVTQFPSHSVIEKGQTVTLRCDPISGHDNLYWYRRVMGKEIKFLLHFVKESKQDESGMPNNRFLAERTGGTYSTLKVQPAELEDSGVYFCASSQVRGIRGNTIYFGEGSWLTVV.

This clone was detected only a few times. V and J are TRBV5-8 and TRBJ2-1; 10 bases agree with TRBD2. CDR3 length: 16 residues. The V gene's germline CDR1 is SGHTS and CDR2 YDEGEE. V lost 9 bases, J lost 6 bases, and 15 bases stayed unmatched. CDR3 sequence: CATRLGVSGRLNEQFF. CDR3 DNA: TGTGCCACCCGCTTGGGGGTTAGCGGGAGGCTCAATGAGCAGTTCTTC. The complete variable domain, with remaining parts taken from reference TRBV5-8 and TRBJ2-1, reads EAGVTQSPTHLIKTRGQQATLRCSPISGHTSVYWYQQALGLGLQFLLWYDEGEERNRGNFPPRFSGRQFPNYSSELNVNALELEDSALYLCATRLGVSGRLNEQFFGPGTRLTVL.

The V call is TRBV7-3, the J call TRBJ2-1; a weak D match, TRBD2 (6 bases). Germline V gene lookup returns CDR1 SGHTA and CDR2 FQGTGA. The length of the CDR3 is 13 residues. The V end was cut by 8 bases, the J end by 9 bases, with 17 bases between. The CDR3 sequence is CASGRNPSGEQFF. In DNA, the CDR3 is TGTGCCAGCGGGAGGAACCCATCGGGTGAGCAGTTCTTC.

The chain uses TRBV11-1 and TRBJ1-3; 7 bases map to TRBD1. The V and J ends lost 4 bases and 1 base, in that order; junction bases with no gene match: 16. The CDR3 totals 19 residues. Germline CDR1 and CDR2: SGHAT and FQDESV (reference sequence). CDR3 sequence reads: CASSSPGTASRGSGNTIYF. The CDR3, as DNA: TGTGCCAGCAGCTCACCCGGGACAGCCTCTAGAGGATCTGGAAACACCATATATTTT. The whole variable domain, filled in from reference TRBV11-1 and TRBJ1-3, reads EAEVAQSPRYKITEKSQAVAFWCDPISGHATLYWYRQILGQGPELLVQFQDESVVDDSQLPKDRFSAERLKGVDSTLKIQPAELGDSAMYLCASSSPGTASRGSGNTIYFGEGSWLTVV.

There are a few counts of this clone. The chain couples TRBV27 to TRBJ2-1; tentatively, D is TRBD1 (6 bases). The germline gives CDR1 MNHEY, CDR2 SMNVEV (reference sequence). The CDR3 extends over 14 amino acids. V shed 5 bases and J shed 7 bases, with 15 bases lying between them. CDR3 DNA: TGTGCCAGCAGTGCCAGACAGGTTAGGAATGAGCAGTTCTTC. Translating gives CASSARQVRNEQFF.

This clone was seen a few times. The V gene is TRBV11-2, the J gene TRBJ2-7; weak D call: TRBD1 (6 bases). Trimming stripped 5 bases from V and 3 bases from J, with 8 bases between. The CDR3 length is 12 residues. Germline V gene data show CDR1 as SGHAT and CDR2 as FQNNGV. CDR3 region: CASSPQGYEQYF. Written as DNA, the CDR3 is TGTGCCAGCAGCCCACAGGGCTACGAGCAGTACTTC.

In the case of this clone: Other nucleotide sequences from this sample produce the same CDR3. This rearrangement joins TRBV7-3 to TRBJ2-1; 9 nucleotides match TRBD2. This CDR3 has 15 amino acids. In germline, CDR1 is SGHTA, CDR2 FQGTGA. With 2 bases clipped from V and 4 bases from J, the junction kept 3 bases outside the gene matches. The CDR3: CASSLLAGAYNEQFF. In nucleotides, the CDR3 is TGTGCCAGCAGCTTATTAGCGGGAGCTTACAATGAGCAGTTCTTC.

This clone appeared a single time. The gene calls are TRBV7-3 and TRBJ2-7, with D perhaps matching TRBD1 (7 bases). CDR3 size: 15 residues. CDR1 is SGHTA, CDR2 FQGTGA, per germline. V shed 4 bases and J shed 4 bases, with 17 bases lying between them. This CDR3 is CASSSQGGVEYEQYF. DNA of the CDR3: TGTGCCAGCAGCTCCCAGGGGGGAGTGGAGTACGAGCAGTACTTC.